The clone carrying this T cell receptor (beta chain) was seen a few times. Time point: pre-sensitization, week 0. Stated treatment: therapeutic diphenylcyclopropenone sensitization with weekly scalp DPC. Total RNA was isolated from unfractionated whole blood. V was pared by 2 bases and J by 4 bases, with 5 bases between. The germline CDR1 and CDR2 sequences are SNHLY and FYNNEI. The length of the CDR3 is 12 residues. The record originates from a study of human T cells and chemical hapten exposure. TCRdb re-called the RACE reads through MiXCR, storing one row per CDR3 protein. The repertoire holds about 290,000 distinct CDR3 sequences, with around 7.3% as singletons.

The source was whole blood, collected in connection with sensitization to the hapten diphenylcyclopropenone (DPC). The chain has TRBV2 and TRBJ1-1; no clear D gene. The source of this sequence is a man aged 18-30 years with alopecia areata. Some clones in this sample may be carry-over from other donors' samples. The CDR3 spells CASSEQSTEAFF. CDR3 nucleotides: TGTGCCAGCAGTGAACAGAGCACTGAAGCTTTCTTT.